Listed below are T cell receptor beta chains from one sample, sequenced in a study of blood T cells in healthy people across ages. A single record per CDR3 protein comes from TCRdb applying MiXCR to the 5' RACE reads. This table has roughly 1.5 million distinct CDR3 sequences, approximately 43% appearing once. Sequenced sample: blood. These TCRs come from a woman aged 18-35 years in good health. Both conserved end residues are part of each CDR3. D genes are given only for firm matches. Some rows have no size entry. The others give once, few or many, or a class for an expanded clone.

D gene	V gene	clone size	J gene	CDR3 DNA	CDR3 protein
.	TRBV3-1	.	TRBJ2-7	TGTGCCAGCAGCCAATCAGCGGGTCCCCTCGAGCAGTACTTC	CASSQSAGPLEQYF
.	TRBV4-1	many	TRBJ2-6	TGCGCCAGCAGCCAAGATCTCGGCTCTGGGGCCAACGTCCTGACTTTC	CASSQDLGSGANVLTF
.	TRBV16	few	TRBJ1-6	TGTGCCAGCAGCCCCGTGGGGCGGCTACAGTCACCCCTCCACTTT	CASSPVGRLQSPLHF
.	TRBV28	once	TRBJ2-7	TGTGCCAGCACCCCCGGGGTCGGAACCTACGAGCAGTACTTC	CASTPGVGTYEQYF
TRBD1	TRBV10-3	few	TRBJ2-1	TGTGCCACGACGGCACAGGGGGCGCGGAATGAGCAGTTCTTC	CATTAQGARNEQFF
TRBD2	TRBV30	.	TRBJ2-7	TGTGCCTGGAGTGGGCTAGCGGCTTACGAGCAGTACTTC	CAWSGLAAYEQYF
TRBD2	TRBV7-9	.	TRBJ2-3	TGTGCCAGCAGCTTAGCCCAGTTGTTCGGCGGGAGCTCAGATACGCAGTATTTT	CASSLAQLFGGSSDTQYF
.	TRBV4-3	.	TRBJ1-1	TGCGCCAGCAGCCACCTACTGACAGACTTAAACACTGAAGCTTTCTTT	CASSHLLTDLNTEAFF
.	TRBV28	few	TRBJ2-5	TGTGCCAGCAGCCCTAGAGCTACCGATCAAGAGACCCAGTACTTC	CASSPRATDQETQYF
.	TRBV5-1	.	TRBJ1-6	TGCGCCAGCAGCGGTACAGAAGATTCACCCCTCCACTTT	CASSGTEDSPLHF
TRBD1	TRBV10-1	once	TRBJ2-5	TGCGCCAGCAGCACCGTCCAAGGGGGCCCAGAGACCCAGTACTTC	CASSTVQGGPETQYF
TRBD2	TRBV2	once	TRBJ2-1	TGTGCCAGCAGGGGGACTAGCGGGAGTAATAAGCAGTTCTTC	CASRGTSGSNKQFF
TRBD2	TRBV20-1	.	TRBJ2-3	TGCAGTGCTCCGATAGGGGGACTAGGGACAGATACGCAGTATTTT	CSAPIGGLGTDTQYF
TRBD2	TRBV5-1	.	TRBJ2-3	TGCGCCAGCAGCTTGGTCCTAGCGGGGGATAGCACAGATACGCAGTATTTT	CASSLVLAGDSTDTQYF
.	TRBV6-2/TRBV6-3	few	TRBJ1-5	TGTGCCAGCAGCTCCCGTAGCAGGGGCAATCAGCCCCAGCATTTT	CASSSRSRGNQPQHF
TRBD2	TRBV9	.	TRBJ2-3	TGTGCCAGCAGTCCCCTTACTAGCGGGGCTCACACAGATACGAAGTATTTT	CASSPLTSGAHTDTKYF
.	TRBV9	.	TRBJ2-3	TGTGCCAGCAGCGTAGTTGGACGTACGCAGTATTTT	CASSVVGRTQYF
.	TRBV10-3	few	TRBJ1-4	TGTGCCATCAGTGAGGGCCCGGGACAAAACGAAAAACTGTTTTTT	CAISEGPGQNEKLFF
.	TRBV6-2/TRBV6-3	few	TRBJ2-3	TGTGCCAGCAGACGACACTGGGATACGCAGTATTTT	CASRRHWDTQYF
.	TRBV20-1	.	TRBJ1-2	TGCAGTGCTAGGGTTCCCTGGGGCTACACCTTC	CSARVPWGYTF
TRBD1	TRBV3-1	.	TRBJ1-4	TGTGCCAGCAGCCAAGTTACAGGGGACGAAAAACTGTTTTTT	CASSQVTGDEKLFF
TRBD2	TRBV4-1	few	TRBJ2-2	TGCGCCAGCAGCCCCGCGCGGGGGGGCCCAAACACCGGGGAGCTGTTTTTT	CASSPARGGPNTGELFF
TRBD1	TRBV20-1	.	TRBJ2-7	TGCAGTGCTACTGAGACAGGGGGCTCCTACGAGCAGTACTTC	CSATETGGSYEQYF
.	TRBV28	.	TRBJ1-1	TGTGCCAGCAGTCCAAACGACAGGTTCAAGGTAGGGAACACTGAAGCTTTCTTT	CASSPNDRFKVGNTEAFF
.	TRBV24-1	.	TRBJ2-3	TGTGCCACCAGTGATGAAGGGGCCACAAGCGGCAGCACAGATACGCAGTATTTT	CATSDEGATSGSTDTQYF
.	TRBV2	.	TRBJ2-1	TGTGCCAGCGGTTTTATAAGGAGCGGGCAGTTCTTC	CASGFIRSGQFF
.	TRBV20-1	few	TRBJ1-4	TGCAGTGCTAGAGAGGTGAATGAAAAACTGTTTTTT	CSAREVNEKLFF
TRBD2	TRBV6-5	.	TRBJ2-7	TGTGCCAGCAGTTACAGCGGGATCGACGAGCAGTACTTC	CASSYSGIDEQYF
TRBD1	TRBV29-1	few	TRBJ1-2	TGCAGCGTCACGGACAGGGGGAGCTATGGCTACACCTTC	CSVTDRGSYGYTF
.	TRBV4-1	few	TRBJ2-7	TGCGCCAGCAGCCAGGGGACTGGCGAGTACGAGCAGTACTTC	CASSQGTGEYEQYF
TRBD2	TRBV12-3/TRBV12-4	.	TRBJ2-1	TGTGCCAGCAGTTGGACTAGCGGGATGGGGGCCTACAATGAGCAGTTCTTC	CASSWTSGMGAYNEQFF
.	TRBV28	.	TRBJ1-1	TGTGCCAGCAGCTTACCGACTATAGGGGCAGGGGATTCCACTGAAGCTTTCTTT	CASSLPTIGAGDSTEAFF
.	TRBV3-1	few	TRBJ2-5	TGTGCCAGCAGCCAAGCGGGCGTTCAAGAGACCCAGTACTTC	CASSQAGVQETQYF
.	TRBV7-6	few	TRBJ1-2	TGTGCCAGCAGCGGCAGCGGGGGTTATGGCTACACCTTC	CASSGSGGYGYTF
.	TRBV5-1	few	TRBJ2-3	TGCGCCAGCAAAAGGGGCAGGGGCACAGATACGCAGTATTTT	CASKRGRGTDTQYF
TRBD2	TRBV20-1	few	TRBJ2-7	TGCAGTGCTAGAGGAGGTTCTCGCGGGAGTAGCTACGAGCAGTACTTC	CSARGGSRGSSYEQYF
.	TRBV4-3	few	TRBJ2-1	TGCGCCAGCAGCCAAGGGCTAGACTCGATTTACAATGAGCAGTTCTTC	CASSQGLDSIYNEQFF
.	TRBV21-1	.	TRBJ2-1	TGTGCCAGCAGCAAATTGGAGACTCAATGCTCCTACAATGAGCAGTTCTTC	CASSKLETQCSYNEQFF
.	TRBV14	many	TRBJ2-1	TGTGCCAGCAGCCAGGGGTCAAGCTCCTACAATGAGCAGTTCTTC	CASSQGSSSYNEQFF
.	TRBV6-1	.	TRBJ2-7	TGTGCCAGCAGCTCATCAGGGGTGCCCCCGTACAATGAGCAGTACTTC	CASSSSGVPPYNEQYF
TRBD1	TRBV20-1	.	TRBJ1-6	TGCAGTGCACACCCTGCGACAGGGGGCGAAAATTCACCCCTCCACTTT	CSAHPATGGENSPLHF
TRBD2	TRBV5-6	many	TRBJ2-3	TGTGCCAGCAGCTCGACTAGCGGGGGGACAGATACGCAGTATTTT	CASSSTSGGTDTQYF
.	TRBV10-2	.	TRBJ2-3	TGCGCCAGCAGTGAGGCCTTCCTAACAGATACGCAGTATTTT	CASSEAFLTDTQYF
TRBD1	TRBV25-1	few	TRBJ2-5	TGTGCCAGCAGTGAAATGGGGACAGGTTTTATATTCCCCCGCAGTGAGCAGTACTTC	CASSEMGTGFIFPRSEQYF
TRBD2	TRBV7-2	few	TRBJ2-3	TGTGCCAGCAGCGGCAGCGGGAGTTGGACAGATACGCAGTATTTT	CASSGSGSWTDTQYF
.	TRBV18	.	TRBJ2-1	TGTGCCAGCTCTAGCCCAGGGGACGAGACCCAGTTCTTC	CASSSPGDETQFF